The next 20 T cell receptor beta chains were all read from a single sample in a study of blood T cell repertoires in COVID-19. Using immunoSEQ multiplex PCR, the repertoire was profiled, and TCRdb retains in-frame clones only, with some absent. The sample records 470,000 or so clones, nearly 90% being singletons. The material sequenced was PBMCs or T cells enriched from blood (not recorded which). All receptors come from a woman aged 18-29 years with acute COVID-19.

To note about this clone: Other DNA sequences in this sample translate to the same CDR3. V usage is TRBV9 and J usage is TRBJ2-7; 7 positions agree with TRBD1. V lost 0 bases and J lost 0; bases outside the gene matches: 3. Germline V lookup: CDR1 SGDLS, CDR2 YYNGEE. This CDR3 region has 15 residues. The CDR3 spells CASSVGDSSSYEQYF. The CDR3 DNA is TGTGCCAGCAGCGTAGGGGACAGCAGCTCCTACGAGCAGTACTTC.

The chain joins TRBV11-2 to TRBJ1-2; D possibly corresponds to TRBD1 (5 bases). Germline CDR1 SGHAT, CDR2 FQNNGV. The CDR3 is made up of 13 amino acids. Trimming took off 1 base at V and 7 bases at J, with 10 bases between the two ends. CDR3 DNA sequence: TGTGCCAGCAGCTTAGCAGGGAAAGGTGGCTACACCTTC. It specifies CASSLAGKGGYTF.

The rearrangement joins TRBV27 to TRBJ2-7; weak D call: TRBD1 (7 bases). The CDR3 extends over 15 amino acids. The germline V gene encodes CDR1 MNHEY and CDR2 SMNVEV (reference sequence). The germline V and J ends were trimmed by 2 bases and 2 bases, with 13 bases remaining between them. The CDR3 nucleotides read TGTGCCAGCAGTTTAACCGCAGGGGGGACCTACGAGCAGTACTTC. Protein sequence: CASSLTAGGTYEQYF.

The chain uses TRBV5-1 and TRBJ1-5; 7 positions match TRBD1. This CDR3 has 15 amino acids. The junction had 9 bases not matched to a gene; V was cut back by 4 bases and J by 5 bases. The germline gives CDR1 SGHRS, CDR2 YFSETQ. CDR3 loop: CASSVLRGRDQPQHF. The CDR3 DNA sequence: TGCGCCAGCAGCGTCCTGAGGGGGCGGGATCAGCCCCAGCATTTT.

This chain links TRBV4-1 with TRBJ1-1, with 9 bases that match TRBD1. Germline loops: CDR1 MGHRA, CDR2 YSYEKL. The CDR3 consists of 17 residues. Trimming took 2 bases from V and 0 from J; bases not matched to a gene: 7. The CDR3 reads CASSQLGQGMMNTEAFF. In DNA, the CDR3 is TGCGCCAGCAGCCAACTCGGACAGGGGATGATGAACACTGAAGCTTTCTTT.

The sample holds one count of this clone. The chain combines TRBV6-5 with TRBJ1-2; D is possibly TRBD1 (6 bases). V lost 5 bases to trimming and J lost 1 base, with 14 bases between them. Germline V gene data show CDR1 as MNHEY and CDR2 as SVGAGI. CDR3 size: 15 residues. The CDR3: CASSPRGTDNYGYTF. The DNA of the CDR3 is TGTGCCAGCAGTCCCAGGGGAACTGATAACTATGGCTACACCTTC.

The chain recombines TRBV6-1 with TRBJ2-7, with TRBD1 matching over 7 bases. J gave up 3 bases and V 1 base, and 9 bases lay outside the gene matches. CDR3 size: 16 residues. Germline CDR1 and CDR2: MNHNS and SASEGT. The CDR3 sequence is CASSEDLTGMYYEQYF. CDR3 sequence (DNA): TGTGCCAGCAGTGAAGATTTGACAGGGATGTACTACGAGCAGTACTTC.

The rearrangement uses TRBV6-4 and TRBJ1-6, with TRBD1 matching over 7 bases. Trimming took 6 bases from V and 9 from J; bases not matched to a gene: 8. This CDR3 spans 14 amino acids. Germline CDR1 reads MRHNA; CDR2 reads SNTAGT. For the CDR3, the DNA is TGTGCCAGCAGCCGGGACAGCCCGAGTTCACCCCTCCACTTT. Its protein product is CASSRDSPSSPLHF.

The chain's CDR3 is CASSQDRTRGLLNTIYF. In DNA form, the CDR3 reads TGCGCCAGCAGCCAAGACCGTACCAGGGGGCTATTGAACACCATATATTTT. This chain connects TRBV4-1 to TRBJ1-3; 8 nucleotides align to TRBD1. In germline, CDR1 is MGHRA, CDR2 YSYEKL. With V trimmed by 0 bases and J by 7 bases, 11 bases remained unmatched. This CDR3 is built from 17 residues.

The rearrangement joins TRBV5-6 to TRBJ1-6, with D maybe TRBD1 (6 bases). The V end was cut by 2 bases, the J end by 6 bases, with 9 bases between. Germline CDR1 SGHDT, CDR2 YYEEEE. CDR3 length: 14 amino acids. The CDR3 region is CASSFRQVNSPLHF. CDR3 in DNA: TGTGCCAGCAGCTTTCGACAGGTTAATTCACCCCTCCACTTT.

V and J are TRBV2 and TRBJ2-4, with TRBD1 matching over 7 bases. The length of the CDR3 is 13 residues. Trimming removed 8 bases from V and 3 bases from J; junction bases left unmatched: 4. Germline V gene sequence: CDR1 SNHLY, CDR2 FYNNEI. DNA of the CDR3: TGTGCCAGCCTCCCAGGGGGCAAAAACATTCAGTACTTC. Its protein is CASLPGGKNIQYF.

The chain carries TRBV7-9 and TRBJ1-1; D not certain. Germline V CDR1 and CDR2: SEHNR, FQNEAQ (reference sequence). The CDR3 has 13 residues. With 0 bases removed from V and 6 bases from J, the gap between germline ends came to 8 bases. The DNA of the CDR3 is TGTGCCAGCAGCTTAGCCCCTCGGGCTGAAGCTTTCTTT. Translated: CASSLAPRAEAFF.

This chain uses TRBV19 with TRBJ2-5, with 7 bases that match TRBD2. Germline values: CDR1 LNHDA, CDR2 SQIVND (reference sequence). The CDR3 runs to 15 residues. The junction had 6 bases not matched to a gene; V was cut back by 3 bases and J by 2 bases. The CDR3 coding sequence is TGTGCCAGTAGTATCTGGCTAGCGGTGCAAGAGACCCAGTACTTC. It encodes CASSIWLAVQETQYF.

This chain links TRBV14 with TRBJ2-1; 11 nucleotides agree with TRBD2. CDR3 length equals 16 residues. Germline lookup yields CDR1 SGHDN and CDR2 FVKESK. V dropped 1 base and J dropped 8; count of bases not matched to a gene: 7. The CDR3 protein is CASSQVASGRFDEQFF. The CDR3, as DNA: TGTGCCAGCAGCCAAGTGGCTAGCGGGAGGTTCGATGAGCAGTTCTTC.

The CDR3 loop is CATSPSQGTYNEQFF. The CDR3 nucleotides are TGTGCCACCAGCCCCTCACAGGGCACCTACAATGAGCAGTTCTTC. The V and J genes are TRBV15 and TRBJ2-1; a weak D match, TRBD1 (6 bases). The V gene lost 5 bases and the J gene lost 2 bases, with 13 bases spanning the gap. The CDR3 consists of 15 residues. Germline values: CDR1 LNHNV, CDR2 YYDKDF (reference sequence). Using reference TRBV15 and TRBJ2-1 for the parts outside the CDR3, the full variable domain is DAMVIQNPRYQVTQFGKPVTLSCSQTLNHNVMYWYQQKSSQAPKLLFHYYDKDFNNEADTPDNFQSRRPNTSFCFLDIRSPGLGDTAMYLCATSPSQGTYNEQFFGPGTRLTVL.

V is TRBV5-4 and J is TRBJ1-2; TRBD1 is a possible D gene (5 bases). The CDR3 loop spans 15 amino acids. Germline assignment: CDR1 SGHNT and CDR2 YYREEE (reference sequence). V lost 0 bases to trimming and J lost 13 bases, with 22 bases between them. CDR3 in DNA: TGTGCCAGCAGCTTGGGAGCCACACCTCATTCCGGGGGCACCTTC. Protein product: CASSLGATPHSGGTF. Based on the CDR3 plus reference TRBV5-4 and TRBJ1-2, the full variable domain is ETGVTQSPTHLIKTRGQQVTLRCSSQSGHNTVSWYQQALGQGPQFIFQYYREEENGRGNFPPRFSGLQFPNYSSELNVNALELDDSALYLCASSLGATPHSGGTFGSGTRLTVV.

The CDR3 loop reads CASSEDRRNTGELFF. In DNA, the CDR3 is TGTGCCAGCAGTGAAGACAGGAGGAACACCGGGGAGCTGTTTTTT. The rearrangement links TRBV2 to TRBJ2-2; tentatively, D is TRBD1 (5 bases). V was clipped by 1 base and J by 1 base, with 7 bases between them. Germline V lookup: CDR1 SNHLY, CDR2 FYNNEI. The CDR3 has 15 amino acids.

This chain uses TRBV4-3 with TRBJ2-2, with unresolved D. CDR3 size: 16 residues. From germline, CDR1 is LGHNA and CDR2 YSLEER. V lost 1 base, J lost 7 bases, and 16 bases lay in between. CDR3: CASSQVVLAGGGELFF. The CDR3 DNA follows: TGCGCCAGCAGCCAAGTGGTCCTCGCAGGTGGCGGGGAGCTGTTTTTT.

This clone was found many times. J is TRBJ1-2 and V is TRBV2; D is unclear. V lost 4 bases and J 4 bases, leaving 7 bases between the germline ends. CDR1 and CDR2 (germline): SNHLY, FYNNEI. The CDR3 totals 12 residues. The CDR3 loop reads CASSVEAYGYTF. The CDR3 coding sequence is TGTGCCAGCAGTGTAGAAGCCTATGGCTACACCTTC.

The gene calls are TRBV29-1 and TRBJ2-2; 7 bases match TRBD1. Trimming at V came to 5 bases and at J to 1 base, leaving 4 bases not matched to a gene. This CDR3 has 14 residues. Germline V gives CDR1 SQVTM, CDR2 ANQGSEA. The DNA of the CDR3 is TGCAGCGTTCCGGGACAGTTGAACACCGGGGAGCTGTTTTTT. Its translation is CSVPGQLNTGELFF.